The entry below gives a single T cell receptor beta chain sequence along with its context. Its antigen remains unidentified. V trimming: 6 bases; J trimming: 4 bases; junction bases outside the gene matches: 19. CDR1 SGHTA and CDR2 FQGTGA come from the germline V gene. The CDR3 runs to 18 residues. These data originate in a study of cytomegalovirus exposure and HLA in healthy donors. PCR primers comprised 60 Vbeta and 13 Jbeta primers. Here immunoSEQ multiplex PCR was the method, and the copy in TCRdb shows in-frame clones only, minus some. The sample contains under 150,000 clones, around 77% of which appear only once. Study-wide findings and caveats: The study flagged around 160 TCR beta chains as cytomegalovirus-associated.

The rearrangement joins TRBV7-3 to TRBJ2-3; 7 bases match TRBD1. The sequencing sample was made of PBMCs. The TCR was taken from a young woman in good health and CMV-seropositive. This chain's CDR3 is CASSGPGTEDYRADTQYF. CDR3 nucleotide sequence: TGTGCCAGCAGTGGCCCCGGGACAGAGGATTATCGTGCAGATACGCAGTATTTT.